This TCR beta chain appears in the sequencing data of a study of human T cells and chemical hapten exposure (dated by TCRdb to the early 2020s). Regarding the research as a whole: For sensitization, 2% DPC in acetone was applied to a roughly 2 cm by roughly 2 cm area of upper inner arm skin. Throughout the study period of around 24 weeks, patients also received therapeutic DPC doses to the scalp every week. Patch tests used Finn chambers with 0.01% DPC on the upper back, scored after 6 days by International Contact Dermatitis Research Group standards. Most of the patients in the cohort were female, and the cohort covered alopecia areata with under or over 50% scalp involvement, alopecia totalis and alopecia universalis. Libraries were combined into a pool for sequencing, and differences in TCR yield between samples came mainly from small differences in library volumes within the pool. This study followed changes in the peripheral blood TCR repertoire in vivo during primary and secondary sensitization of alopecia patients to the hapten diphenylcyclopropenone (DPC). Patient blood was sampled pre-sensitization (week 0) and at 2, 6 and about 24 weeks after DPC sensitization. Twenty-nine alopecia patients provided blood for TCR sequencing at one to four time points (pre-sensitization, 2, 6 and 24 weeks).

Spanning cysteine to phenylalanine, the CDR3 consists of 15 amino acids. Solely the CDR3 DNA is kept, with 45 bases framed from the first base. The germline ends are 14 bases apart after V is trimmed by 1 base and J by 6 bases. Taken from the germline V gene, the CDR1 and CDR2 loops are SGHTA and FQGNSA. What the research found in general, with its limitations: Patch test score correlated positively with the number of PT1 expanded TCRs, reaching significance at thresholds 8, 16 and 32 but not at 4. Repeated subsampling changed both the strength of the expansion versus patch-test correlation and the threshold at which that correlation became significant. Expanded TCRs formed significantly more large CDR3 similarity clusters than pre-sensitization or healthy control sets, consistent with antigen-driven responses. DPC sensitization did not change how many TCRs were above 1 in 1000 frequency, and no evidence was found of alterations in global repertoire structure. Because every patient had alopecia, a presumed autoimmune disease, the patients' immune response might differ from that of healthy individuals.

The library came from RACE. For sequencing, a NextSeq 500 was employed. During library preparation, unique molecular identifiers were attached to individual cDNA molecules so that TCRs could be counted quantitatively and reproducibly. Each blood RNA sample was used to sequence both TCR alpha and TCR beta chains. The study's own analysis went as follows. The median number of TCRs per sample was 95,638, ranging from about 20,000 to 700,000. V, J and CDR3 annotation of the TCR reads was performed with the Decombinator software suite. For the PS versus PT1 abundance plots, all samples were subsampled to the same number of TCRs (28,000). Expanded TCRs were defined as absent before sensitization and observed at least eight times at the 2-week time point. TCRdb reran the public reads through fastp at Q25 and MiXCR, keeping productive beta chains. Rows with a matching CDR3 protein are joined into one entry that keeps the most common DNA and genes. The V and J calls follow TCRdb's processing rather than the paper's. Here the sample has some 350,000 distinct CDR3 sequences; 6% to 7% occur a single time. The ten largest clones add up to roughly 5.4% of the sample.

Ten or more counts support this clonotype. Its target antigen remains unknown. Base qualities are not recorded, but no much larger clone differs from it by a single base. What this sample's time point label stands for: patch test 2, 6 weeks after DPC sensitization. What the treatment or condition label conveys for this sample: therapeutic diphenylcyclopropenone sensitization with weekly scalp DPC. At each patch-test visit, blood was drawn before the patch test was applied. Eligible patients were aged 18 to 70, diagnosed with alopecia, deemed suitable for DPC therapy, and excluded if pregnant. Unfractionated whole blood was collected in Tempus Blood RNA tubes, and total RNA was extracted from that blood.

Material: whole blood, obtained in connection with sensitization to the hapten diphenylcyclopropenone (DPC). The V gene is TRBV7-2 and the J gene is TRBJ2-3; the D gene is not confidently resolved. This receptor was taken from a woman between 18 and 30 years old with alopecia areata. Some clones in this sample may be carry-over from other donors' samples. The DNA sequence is TGTGCCAGCAGCTTAGAGGGCGGCGACGCTGATACGCAGTATTTT. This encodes CASSLEGGDADTQYF. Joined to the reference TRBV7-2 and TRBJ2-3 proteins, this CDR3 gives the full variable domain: GAGVSQSPSNKVTEKGKDVELRCDPISGHTALYWYRQSLGQGLEFLIYFQGNSAPDKSGLPSDRFSAERTGGSVSTLTIQRTQQEDSAVYLCASSLEGGDADTQYFGPGTRLTVL.